These 7 T cell receptor beta chains share one sample of origin, sequenced in a study of blood T cell repertoires in COVID-19. Clones were read by immunoSEQ multiplex PCR, and TCRdb kept only the in-frame ones, dropping some. The sample yields about 230,000 clones, around 92% seen once. Sequencing was performed on PBMCs or T cells enriched from blood (not recorded which). The receptors stem from a woman aged 25 to 39 with acute COVID-19.

The V and J genes are TRBV28 and TRBJ2-7; 9 positions agree with TRBD1. The CDR3 is 15 amino acids. With V trimmed by 3 bases and J by 4 bases, 7 bases remained unmatched. Per the germline V gene, CDR1 is MDHEN and CDR2 is SYDVKM. CDR3 amino acids: CASSLGATGGYEQYF. The DNA of the CDR3 is TGTGCCAGCAGTTTGGGAGCGACAGGGGGTTACGAGCAGTACTTC.

The chain joins TRBV19 to TRBJ2-2, with D perhaps matching TRBD1 (5 bases). The germline CDR1 and CDR2 sequences are LNHDA and SQIVND (reference sequence). CDR3 size: 16 residues. V lost 5 bases and J lost 4, with 17 bases in between. In nucleotides, the CDR3 is TGTGCCAGTAGTTTGGGGCCCACTATCCTCACCGGGGAGCTGTTTTTT. Residues: CASSLGPTILTGELFF.

The chain joins TRBV27 to TRBJ1-2, with 9 bases that match TRBD1. Trimming took 3 bases from V and 7 from J; bases not matched to a gene: 6. Per germline, CDR1 MNHEY and CDR2 SMNVEV (reference sequence). The CDR3 contains 14 residues. The CDR3 sequence: CASSLAQGAPGYTF. The CDR3 region has the DNA TGTGCCAGCAGTTTGGCACAGGGGGCCCCTGGCTACACCTTC.

The J gene is TRBJ1-3, the V gene TRBV30; D gene ambiguous. Germline CDR1 is GTSNPN and CDR2 is SVGIG (reference sequence). CDR3 length: 13 residues. Trimming cost V 4 bases and J 1 base, with 8 bases left between them. The CDR3 DNA follows: TGTGCCTGGACAGTTTTGTCTGGAAACACCATATATTTT. Its protein product is CAWTVLSGNTIYF.

In this sample, this clone turned up once. The chain combines TRBV9 with TRBJ2-1; 8 nucleotides agree with TRBD1. The V and J ends lost 4 bases and 6 bases, in that order; junction bases with no gene match: 9. The CDR3 runs 15 residues. In germline, CDR1 is SGDLS, CDR2 YYNGEE. The CDR3 DNA is TGTGCCAGCAGCCCACTCCTGACAGGGGTCAATGAGCAGTTCTTC. Translated, it gives CASSPLLTGVNEQFF.

The chain recombines TRBV12-5 with TRBJ1-6; D unclear. CDR1 is LGHNT and CDR2 is FRNRAP in the germline V gene. V lost 2 bases, J lost 6 bases, and 14 bases lay in between. The CDR3 runs 16 residues. The chain's CDR3 is CASGLSVGGSNSPLHF. The CDR3, as DNA: TGTGCTAGTGGTTTGTCCGTGGGAGGGAGTAATTCACCCCTCCACTTT.

The chain couples TRBV20-1 to TRBJ1-2, with 7 bases lining up with TRBD1. J gave up 8 bases and V 3 bases, and 9 bases lay outside the gene matches. Germline V gene sequence: CDR1 DFQATT, CDR2 SNEGSKA (reference sequence). CDR3 size: 13 residues. CDR3 loop: CSASHAGGLGYTF. The CDR3 coding sequence is TGCAGTGCTAGTCACGCAGGGGGTTTGGGCTACACCTTC.